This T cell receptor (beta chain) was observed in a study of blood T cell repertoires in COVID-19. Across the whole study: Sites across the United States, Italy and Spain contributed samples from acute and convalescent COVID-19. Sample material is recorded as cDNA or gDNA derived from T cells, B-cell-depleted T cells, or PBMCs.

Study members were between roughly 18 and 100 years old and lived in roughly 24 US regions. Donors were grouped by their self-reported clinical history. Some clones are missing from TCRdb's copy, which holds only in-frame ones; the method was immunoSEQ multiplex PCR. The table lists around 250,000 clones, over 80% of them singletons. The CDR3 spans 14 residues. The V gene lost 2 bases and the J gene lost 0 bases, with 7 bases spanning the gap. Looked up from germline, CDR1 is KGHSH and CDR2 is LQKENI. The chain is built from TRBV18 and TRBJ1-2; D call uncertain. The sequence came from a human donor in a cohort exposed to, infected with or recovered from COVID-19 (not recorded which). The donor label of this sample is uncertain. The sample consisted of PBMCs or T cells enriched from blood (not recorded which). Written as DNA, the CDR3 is TGTGCCAGCTCACCAGAGCAAGCTAACTATGGCTACACCTTC. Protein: CASSPEQANYGYTF. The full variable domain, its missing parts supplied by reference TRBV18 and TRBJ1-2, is NAGVMQNPRHLVRRRGQEARLRCSPMKGHSHVYWYRQLPEEGLKFMVYLQKENIIDESGMPKERFSAEFPKEGPSILRIQQVVRGDSAAYFCASSPEQANYGYTFGSGTRLTVV.